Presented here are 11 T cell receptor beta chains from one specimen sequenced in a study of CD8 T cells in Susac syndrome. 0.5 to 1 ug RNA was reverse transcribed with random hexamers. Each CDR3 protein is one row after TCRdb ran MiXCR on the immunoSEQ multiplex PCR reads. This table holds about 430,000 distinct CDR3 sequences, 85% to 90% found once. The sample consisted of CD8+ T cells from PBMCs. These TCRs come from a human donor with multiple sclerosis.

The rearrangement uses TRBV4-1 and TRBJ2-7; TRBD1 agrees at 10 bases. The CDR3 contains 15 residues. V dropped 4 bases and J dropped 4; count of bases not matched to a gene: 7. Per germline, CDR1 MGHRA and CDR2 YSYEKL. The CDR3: CASSPLRGQGYEQYF. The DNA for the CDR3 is TGCGCCAGCAGCCCACTGAGGGGACAGGGGTACGAGCAGTACTTC.

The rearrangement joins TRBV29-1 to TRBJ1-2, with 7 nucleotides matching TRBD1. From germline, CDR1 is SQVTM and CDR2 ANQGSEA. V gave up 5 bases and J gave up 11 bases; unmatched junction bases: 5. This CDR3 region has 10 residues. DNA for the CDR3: TGCAGCGTTTATACAGGGGAATACACCTTC. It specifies CSVYTGEYTF.

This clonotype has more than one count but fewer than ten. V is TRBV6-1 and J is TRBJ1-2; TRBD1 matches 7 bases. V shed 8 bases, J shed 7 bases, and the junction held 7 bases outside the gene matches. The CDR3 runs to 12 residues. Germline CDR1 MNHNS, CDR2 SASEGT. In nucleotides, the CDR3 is TGTGCCAGCGGGACAGCAAGGACTGGCTACACCTTC. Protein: CASGTARTGYTF.

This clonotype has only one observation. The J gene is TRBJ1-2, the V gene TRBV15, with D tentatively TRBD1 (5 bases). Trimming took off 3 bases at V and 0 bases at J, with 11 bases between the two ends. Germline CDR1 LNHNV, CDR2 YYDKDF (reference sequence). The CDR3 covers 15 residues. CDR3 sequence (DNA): TGTGCCACCAGCAGGGTGACAGAAGCTAACTATGGCTACACCTTC. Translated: CATSRVTEANYGYTF. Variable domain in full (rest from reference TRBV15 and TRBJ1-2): DAMVIQNPRYQVTQFGKPVTLSCSQTLNHNVMYWYQQKSSQAPKLLFHYYDKDFNNEADTPDNFQSRRPNTSFCFLDIRSPGLGDTAMYLCATSRVTEANYGYTFGSGTRLTVV.

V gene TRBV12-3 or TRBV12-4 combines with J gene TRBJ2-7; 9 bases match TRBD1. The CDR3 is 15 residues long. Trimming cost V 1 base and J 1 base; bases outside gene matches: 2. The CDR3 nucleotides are TGTGCCAGCAGTTTAGGACAGGGGGTTTCCTACGAGCAGTACTTC. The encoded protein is CASSLGQGVSYEQYF.

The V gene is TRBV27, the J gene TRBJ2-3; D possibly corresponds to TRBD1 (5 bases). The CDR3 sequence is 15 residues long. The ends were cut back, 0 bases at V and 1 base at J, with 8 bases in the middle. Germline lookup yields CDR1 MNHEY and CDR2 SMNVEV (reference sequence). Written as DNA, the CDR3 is TGTGCCAGCAGTTTATCAACAGGACGCACAGATACGCAGTATTTT. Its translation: CASSLSTGRTDTQYF.

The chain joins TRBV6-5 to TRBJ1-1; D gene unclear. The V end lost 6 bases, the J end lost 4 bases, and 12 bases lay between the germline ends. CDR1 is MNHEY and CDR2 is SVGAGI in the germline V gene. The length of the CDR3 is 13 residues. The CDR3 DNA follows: TGTGCCAGCAGCCTAGCGAGATTCACTGAAGCTTTCTTT. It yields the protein CASSLARFTEAFF.

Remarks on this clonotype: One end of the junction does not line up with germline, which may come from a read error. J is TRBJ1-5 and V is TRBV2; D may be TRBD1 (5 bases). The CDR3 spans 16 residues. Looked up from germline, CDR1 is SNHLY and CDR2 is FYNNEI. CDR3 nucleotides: TGTGCCAGCAGCGAAGGGGACCGGGGGGACAATCAGCCCCAGCATTTT. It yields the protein CASSEGDRGDNQPQHF.

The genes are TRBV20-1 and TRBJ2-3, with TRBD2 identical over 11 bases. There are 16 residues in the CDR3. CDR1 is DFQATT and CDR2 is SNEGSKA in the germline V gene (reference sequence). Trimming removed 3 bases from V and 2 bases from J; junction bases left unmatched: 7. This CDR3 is CSASGTSGSPTDTQYF. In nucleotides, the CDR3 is TGCAGTGCTAGCGGTACTAGCGGGAGTCCCACAGATACGCAGTATTTT.

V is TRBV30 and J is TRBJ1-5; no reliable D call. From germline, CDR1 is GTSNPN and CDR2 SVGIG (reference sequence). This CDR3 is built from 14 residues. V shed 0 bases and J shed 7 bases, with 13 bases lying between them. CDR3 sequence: CAWSVSGGWQPQHF. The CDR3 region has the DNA TGTGCCTGGAGTGTCTCGGGAGGTTGGCAGCCCCAGCATTTT.

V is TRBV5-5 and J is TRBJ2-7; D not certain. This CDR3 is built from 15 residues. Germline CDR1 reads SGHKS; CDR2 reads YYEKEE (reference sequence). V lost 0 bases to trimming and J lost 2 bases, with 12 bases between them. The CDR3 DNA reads TGTGCCAGCAGCTTGGCCGGCGCTGATCCCTACGAGCAGTACTTC. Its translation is CASSLAGADPYEQYF.